These 15 T cell receptor beta chains were all obtained from the same sample, sequenced in a study of T cell repertoires in cytomegalovirus infection. Antigen specificity for these receptors is unknown. TCRdb fed the reads into MiXCR, producing one record per CDR3 protein. Here the sample spans about 700,000 distinct CDR3 sequences, around a third being singletons. This material consisted of cultured PBMCs, taken from culture after CMV antigen stimulation. The origin of the receptors is a human donor in good health (CMV status not recorded). Some clones in this sample may be carry-over from other donors' samples.

DNA of the CDR3: TGTGCCAGCAGCTATTTTGGGGAGGTCGGGGAGCTGTTTTTT. It is translated as CASSYFGEVGELFF. The chain has TRBV7-2 and TRBJ2-2; D is possibly TRBD2 (6 bases). Trimming took 4 bases from V and 7 from J, leaving 13 bases between them. CDR1 is SGHTA and CDR2 is FQGNSA in the germline V gene. The CDR3 runs to 14 residues.

V usage is TRBV7-9 and J usage is TRBJ2-1; the D gene is possibly TRBD2 (6 bases). The CDR3 runs to 13 residues. V lost 5 bases, J lost 10 bases, and 15 bases lay in between. The V gene's germline CDR1 is SEHNR and CDR2 FQNEAQ (reference sequence). The CDR3, as DNA: TGTGCCAGCAGCGATGGAGGGTTAGGGGAGCAGTTCTTC. Protein sequence: CASSDGGLGEQFF.

This clonotype was observed a handful of times. The rearrangement uses TRBV7-9 and TRBJ1-1; no clear D. The CDR3 consists of 13 residues. Germline V gives CDR1 SEHNR, CDR2 FQNEAQ (reference sequence). With 5 bases removed from V and 2 bases from J, the gap between germline ends came to 9 bases. The CDR3 DNA follows: TGTGCCAGCAGCCTGGACCATAACACTGAAGCTTTCTTT. It codes for CASSLDHNTEAFF.

In its sample, this clonotype was seen many times. The rearrangement uses TRBV7-8 and TRBJ1-5; TRBD1 matches at 7 bases. The CDR3 is made up of 16 amino acids. Trimming cost V 5 bases and J 4 bases; bases outside gene matches: 11. Germline V CDR1 and CDR2: SGHVS, FQNEAQ. The CDR3 DNA sequence: TGTGCCAGCAGCCCTTTCCATCGACAGGGTAATCAGCCCCAGCATTTT. Amino acid sequence: CASSPFHRQGNQPQHF.

The chain joins TRBV4-3 to TRBJ1-1; D ambiguous. The CDR3 is made up of 14 amino acids. Germline lookup yields CDR1 LGHNA and CDR2 YSLEER. V gave up 2 bases and J gave up 3 bases, with 10 bases separating them. CDR3 residues: CASSQIKADTEAFF. The CDR3 DNA sequence: TGCGCCAGCAGCCAAATTAAAGCGGACACTGAAGCTTTCTTT.

This chain joins TRBV7-9 and TRBJ1-3, with D unresolved. V dropped 5 bases and J dropped 0 bases, with 11 bases sitting between them. The CDR3 is made up of 15 amino acids. CDR1 SEHNR and CDR2 FQNEAQ come from the germline V gene (reference sequence). The CDR3 sequence is CASSLEGFSGNTIYF. CDR3 sequence (DNA): TGTGCCAGCAGCCTAGAGGGATTCTCTGGAAACACCATATATTTT.

This clonotype was observed a handful of times. The chain employs TRBV5-4 and TRBJ2-1; possible D gene TRBD2, 6 bases. V gave up 3 bases and J gave up 1 base, with 26 bases separating them. CDR3 length: 20 residues. CDR1 is SGHNT, CDR2 YYREEE, per germline (reference sequence). The DNA for the CDR3 is TGTGCCAGCAGCTCAGGCGGGGCGGGGATCAAGGTTGGGTCCTACAATGAGCAGTTCTTC. Translation gives CASSSGGAGIKVGSYNEQFF.

This clonotype was seen many times. J is TRBJ1-5 and V is TRBV6-1, with D perhaps matching TRBD1 (5 bases). The CDR3 is made up of 15 amino acids. V dropped 6 bases and J dropped 4 bases, with 16 bases sitting between them. The germline CDR1 and CDR2 sequences are MNHNS and SASEGT. CDR3 nucleotide sequence: TGTGCCAGCAGCAGGGACGATCCCCGGAATCAGCCCCAGCATTTT. This codes for CASSRDDPRNQPQHF.

This clonotype was detected a few times. This chain links TRBV19 with TRBJ1-5; TRBD1 is a possible D gene (5 bases). V was cut by 6 bases and J by 0 bases, with 12 bases left in between. CDR3 length equals 15 residues. CDR1 is LNHDA and CDR2 is SQIVND in the germline V gene (reference sequence). The chain's CDR3 is CASSRSGASNQPQHF. CDR3 in DNA: TGTGCCAGTAGCCGGTCCGGGGCTAGCAATCAGCCCCAGCATTTT.

V and J are TRBV2 and TRBJ1-1, with 9 bases matching TRBD1. Germline values: CDR1 SNHLY, CDR2 FYNNEI. With V trimmed by 8 bases and J by 1 base, 17 bases remained unmatched. The CDR3 runs to 18 residues. CDR3 region: CASSGTGWREMGNTEAFF. As DNA, the CDR3 is TGTGCCAGCTCCGGGACAGGGTGGAGGGAAATGGGGAACACTGAAGCTTTCTTT.

The V gene is TRBV6-1, the J gene TRBJ1-1; no clear D gene. In germline, CDR1 is MNHNS, CDR2 SASEGT. The CDR3 totals 13 residues. Trimming took 6 bases from V and 3 from J, leaving 11 bases between them. DNA for the CDR3: TGTGCCAGCAGCCGGCGAGAGGACACTGAAGCTTTCTTT. Its protein product is CASSRREDTEAFF.

This chain uses TRBV11-2 with TRBJ1-4; TRBD1 matches 9 bases. The length of the CDR3 is 15 residues. Germline V gene data show CDR1 as SGHAT and CDR2 as FQNNGV. Losses at the gene ends were 1 base for V and 6 bases for J; bases not matched to a gene: 3. CDR3 in DNA: TGTGCCAGCAGCTTAGGGGGGACAGGGTATGAAAAACTGTTTTTT. It codes for CASSLGGTGYEKLFF.

This clonotype was recorded a few times. The chain recombines TRBV6-6 with TRBJ1-1; D ambiguous. The V gene's germline CDR1 is MNHNY and CDR2 SVGAGI (reference sequence). V was trimmed by 4 bases and J by 0 bases, leaving 18 bases between them. The CDR3 contains 17 residues. The CDR3 sequence: CASSFPGWGALNTEAFF. The DNA for the CDR3 is TGTGCCAGCAGTTTCCCGGGGTGGGGTGCTTTGAACACTGAAGCTTTCTTT.

The chain has TRBV7-2 and TRBJ2-4; 10 bases map to TRBD1. After removal of 7 bases from V and 2 bases from J, the junction contained 2 bases not matched to a gene. This CDR3 spans 14 amino acids. The germline CDR1 and CDR2 sequences are SGHTA and FQGNSA. The CDR3 loop reads CASTGQGTKNIQYF. Written as DNA, the CDR3 is TGTGCCAGCACGGGACAGGGGACCAAAAACATTCAGTACTTC.

This clonotype was observed a handful of times. V and J are TRBV28 and TRBJ2-3, with 9 positions matching TRBD2. J gave up 7 bases and V 6 bases, and 11 bases lay outside the gene matches. Germline V gives CDR1 MDHEN, CDR2 SYDVKM. The CDR3 is 15 amino acids. CDR3 sequence (DNA): TGTGCCAGCAGCCGCCCAGCGGGGGGCCCATATACGCAGTATTTT. It specifies CASSRPAGGPYTQYF.